This T cell receptor (beta chain) appears in the sequencing data of a study of blood T cells in healthy people across ages. The CDR3 is 15 residues long. Germline V CDR1 and CDR2: LGHNA, YSLEER. The trim removed 3 bases at V and 3 bases at J, leaving 7 bases unmatched. This clonotype has ten or more counts. Combining a sample-barcoded 5' primer with a J-beta primer mix, a second PCR ran for roughly 6 to 12 cycles. Every cDNA molecule carried a tag from a template-switch adaptor bearing 12 random nucleotides. TCRdb re-derived calls from the 5' RACE reads in MiXCR, one entry per CDR3 protein. The sample comprises some 900,000 distinct CDR3 sequences, about 48% of which are singletons, and around an eighth rests with the top ten. For every donor, a draw yielded around 9.4 milliliters of peripheral blood.

The sample consisted of blood. The clonotype originates from a man aged 30 to 39 in good health. The chain links TRBV4-3 to TRBJ2-7; 8 nucleotides align to TRBD1. The CDR3 is CASSHTDRDDYEQYF. In DNA form, the CDR3 reads TGCGCCAGCAGCCACACGGACAGGGATGACTACGAGCAGTACTTC.